The clone carrying this T cell receptor beta chain turned up a few times. CDR1 and CDR2 (germline): SEHNR, FQNEAQ (reference sequence). The CDR3 consists of 15 residues. Trimming removed 5 bases from V and 7 bases from J; junction bases left unmatched: 12. This sample is drawn from a study of T cell responses to AZD1222 COVID-19 vaccine. Study as a whole: Second doses at about 4 or about 12 weeks were pooled.

The method was immunoSEQ multiplex PCR; TCRdb's version includes in-frame clones alone and lacks a portion of them. The table has over 100,000 clones, just over 85% seen once. The chain recombines TRBV7-9 with TRBJ2-7; TRBD1 agrees at 9 bases. This TCR came from an adult in good health. The input for sequencing was peripheral blood, taken on day 0 of AZD1222 vaccination. CDR3 amino acids: CASSQTGTGIEEQYF. CDR3 sequence (DNA): TGTGCCAGCAGCCAGACCGGGACAGGGATTGAAGAGCAGTACTTC.